This TCR beta chain derives from a study of OX40 agonist ivuxolimab in advanced cancers. Study as a whole: With ivuxolimab, an agonistic anti-OX40 (CD134) antibody, patients were treated. Participants could have had prior anti-PD-1, anti-PD-L1 or anti-CTLA-4 therapy, and approximately 40% had some.

Patients with autoimmune history or systemic immunosuppression were excluded. Produced via immunoSEQ multiplex PCR; TCRdb's table is partial and in-frame only. The sample yields 99,000 or so clones, approximately 94% seen once. V was trimmed by 3 bases and J by 0 bases, leaving 10 bases between them. The CDR3 is 15 residues long. From germline, CDR1 is MGHRA and CDR2 YSYEKL. Specimen: CD4+ or CD8+ T cells sorted from blood, collected in a trial of the OX40 agonist ivuxolimab. This TCR was recovered from an adult with an advanced solid tumor such as melanoma, head and neck, liver or kidney cancer. The rearrangement joins TRBV4-1 to TRBJ2-3, with D possibly TRBD2 on 6 matching bases. The CDR3 is CASSHRDSSTDTQYF. The CDR3 DNA reads TGCGCCAGCAGCCATCGGGACTCTAGCACAGATACGCAGTATTTT.